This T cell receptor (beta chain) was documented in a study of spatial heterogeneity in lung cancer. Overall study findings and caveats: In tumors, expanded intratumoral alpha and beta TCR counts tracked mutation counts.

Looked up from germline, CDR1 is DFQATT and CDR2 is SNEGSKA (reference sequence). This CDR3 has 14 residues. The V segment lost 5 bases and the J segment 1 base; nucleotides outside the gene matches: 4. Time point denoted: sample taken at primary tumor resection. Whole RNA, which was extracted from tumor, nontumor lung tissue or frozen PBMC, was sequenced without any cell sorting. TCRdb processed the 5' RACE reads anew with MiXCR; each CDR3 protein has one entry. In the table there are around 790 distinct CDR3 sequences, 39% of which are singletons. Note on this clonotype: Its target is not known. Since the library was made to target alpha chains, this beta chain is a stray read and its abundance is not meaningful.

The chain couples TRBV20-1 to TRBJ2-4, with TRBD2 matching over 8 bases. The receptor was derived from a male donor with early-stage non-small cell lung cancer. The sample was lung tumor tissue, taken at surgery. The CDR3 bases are TGCAGTGCTCTACAGCGGGAGGCCAAAAACATTCAGTACTTC. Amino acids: CSALQREAKNIQYF.